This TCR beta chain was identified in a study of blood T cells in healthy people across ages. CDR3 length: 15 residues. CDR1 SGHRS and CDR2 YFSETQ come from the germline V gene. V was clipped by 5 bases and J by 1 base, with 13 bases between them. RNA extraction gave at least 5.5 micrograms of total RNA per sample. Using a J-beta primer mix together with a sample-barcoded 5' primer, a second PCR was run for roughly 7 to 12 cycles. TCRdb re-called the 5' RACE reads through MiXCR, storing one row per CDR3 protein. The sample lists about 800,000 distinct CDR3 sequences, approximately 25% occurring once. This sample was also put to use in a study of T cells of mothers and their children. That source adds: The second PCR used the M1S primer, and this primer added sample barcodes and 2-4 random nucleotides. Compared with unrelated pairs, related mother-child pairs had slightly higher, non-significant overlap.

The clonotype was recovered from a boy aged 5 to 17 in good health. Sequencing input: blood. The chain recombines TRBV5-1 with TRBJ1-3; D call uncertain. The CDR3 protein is CASSSRSESGNTIYF. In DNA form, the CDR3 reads TGCGCCAGCAGTTCCCGCAGCGAATCTGGAAACACCATATATTTT. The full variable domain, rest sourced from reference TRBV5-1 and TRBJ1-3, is KAGVTQTPRYLIKTRGQQVTLSCSPISGHRSVSWYQQTPGQGLQFLFEYFSETQRNKGNFPGRFSGRQFSNSRSEMNVSTLELGDSALYLCASSSRSESGNTIYFGEGSWLTVV.